What follows are 11 T cell receptor beta chains derived from one specimen sequenced in a study of T cells in Graves' hyperthyroidism and ophthalmopathy (dated by TCRdb to between 2018 and 2020). Libraries were built with multiplex PCR. Sequencer: Illumina HiSeq 2000. The TCR beta CDR3 regions were amplified from the RNA transcripts. The first round of RT-PCR for the TCR CDR3 was performed with the HTBI primer set and the Qiagen OneStep RT-PCR kit. TCRdb passed the public sequencing reads through fastp at Q25 and MiXCR, retaining productive beta sequences. Each CDR3 protein gets just one entry, which takes the most common genes and DNA from the rows behind it. For this sample there are around 560,000 distinct CDR3 sequences; approximately 16% appear just once. In total, the top ten clones hold about 20% of the sample. Sequencing was performed on blood. These receptors all stem from a woman younger than 35 with Graves' hyperthyroidism.

Many counts were recorded for this clonotype. One end of the junction does not line up with germline, which may come from a read error. The genes are TRBV7-2 and TRBJ2-3; 8 positions agree with TRBD2. This CDR3 contains 13 residues. CDR1 is SGHTA and CDR2 is FQGNSA in the germline V gene. CDR3 in amino acids: CASRLAGPDTQYF. DNA for the CDR3: TGTGCCAGCAGGTTAGCGGGGCCAGATACGCAGTATTTT.

This clonotype appeared many times. The gene calls are TRBV3-1 and TRBJ1-5, with D hard to call. V shed 0 bases and J shed 3 bases, with 9 bases lying between them. In germline, CDR1 is LGHDT, CDR2 YNNKEL (reference sequence). The length of the CDR3 is 15 residues. The CDR3 DNA reads TGTGCCAGCAGCCAAGATTTAGCGGCCAATCAGCCCCAGCATTTT. This translates into CASSQDLAANQPQHF.

This clonotype was picked up many times. The rearrangement joins TRBV28 to TRBJ2-1, with D uncertain. CDR3 length equals 13 residues. Trimming stripped 5 bases from V and 9 bases from J, with 14 bases between. Germline values: CDR1 MDHEN, CDR2 SYDVKM. The CDR3 region has the DNA TGTGCCAGCAGTCTCCTCTCGGAGCTTGAGCAGTTCTTC. Its protein is CASSLLSELEQFF.

J is TRBJ2-7 and V is TRBV5-4; unclear D gene. The CDR3 runs 13 residues. Between the trimmed V and J ends, which lost 5 bases and 1 base, there was a span of 10 bases. The germline V gene encodes CDR1 SGHNT and CDR2 YYREEE (reference sequence). The CDR3 here is CASRMDLSYEQYF. The CDR3 region has the DNA TGTGCCAGCAGAATGGACCTATCCTACGAGCAGTACTTC.

This clonotype was counted a few times. The chain is built from TRBV29-1 and TRBJ2-3; a weak D match, TRBD2 (6 bases). From germline, CDR1 is SQVTM and CDR2 ANQGSEA. Between the trimmed V and J ends, which lost 5 bases and 9 bases, there was a span of 21 bases. CDR3 length: 14 residues. The CDR3 DNA reads as TGCAGCGTTACTCGGGGAGGTCAATTGGGAACGCAGTATTTT. Translating it yields CSVTRGGQLGTQYF.

The chain is built from TRBV5-1 and TRBJ2-7; 16 nucleotides agree with TRBD2. The germline gives CDR1 SGHRS, CDR2 YFSETQ. The CDR3 extends over 21 amino acids. V shed 2 bases and J 5 bases; nucleotides not matched to a gene: 19. CDR3 loop: CASSLPRGPGTSGRASHEQYF. The DNA for the CDR3 is TGCGCCAGCAGCTTACCCAGGGGGCCCGGGACTAGCGGGAGGGCCAGCCACGAGCAGTACTTC. The full variable domain, its missing parts supplied by reference TRBV5-1 and TRBJ2-7, is KAGVTQTPRYLIKTRGQQVTLSCSPISGHRSVSWYQQTPGQGLQFLFEYFSETQRNKGNFPGRFSGRQFSNSRSEMNVSTLELGDSALYLCASSLPRGPGTSGRASHEQYFGPGTRLTVT.

As to this clonotype: Being one base from a much bigger clone, this may be a read error. This sequence joins TRBV7-2 and TRBJ1-5; D uncertain. The germline gives CDR1 SGHTA, CDR2 FQGNSA. The CDR3 is 12 amino acids. The ends were cut back, 5 bases at V and 12 bases at J, with 14 bases in the middle. CDR3 nucleotide sequence: TGTGCCAGCAGCGAAGTTGGGTCGCTCCAGCATTTT. It specifies CASSEVGSLQHF.

This clonotype has only a few counts. V gene TRBV19 combines with J gene TRBJ1-5; 7 nucleotides agree with TRBD1. Germline CDR1 reads LNHDA; CDR2 reads SQIVND (reference sequence). The CDR3 has 14 residues. Trimming at V came to 5 bases and at J to 5 bases, leaving 6 bases not matched to a gene. The CDR3 here is CASSPTGDDQPQHF. DNA of the CDR3: TGTGCCAGTAGTCCAACAGGGGACGATCAGCCCCAGCATTTT. Variable domain in full (rest from reference TRBV19 and TRBJ1-5): DGGITQSPKYLFRKEGQNVTLSCEQNLNHDAMYWYRQDPGQGLRLIYYSQIVNDFQKGDIAEGYSVSREKKESFPLTVTSAQKNPTAFYLCASSPTGDDQPQHFGDGTRLSIL.

This clonotype was picked up a small number of times. The CDR3 DNA reads as TGCAGTGCTAGATCCCGGACCATTCAGTACTTC. Translation gives CSARSRTIQYF. The chain uses TRBV20-1 and TRBJ2-4; D is unresolved. V was clipped by 2 bases and J by 9 bases, with 8 bases between them. The V gene's germline CDR1 is DFQATT and CDR2 SNEGSKA (reference sequence). This CDR3 has 11 residues.

This clonotype has a handful of counts. The chain uses TRBV12-5 and TRBJ2-3, with D uncertain. Between the trimmed V and J ends, which lost 6 bases and 9 bases, there was a span of 13 bases. In germline, CDR1 is LGHNT, CDR2 FRNRAP. This CDR3 comprises 12 residues. The CDR3, as DNA: TGTGCTAGTGGCCCAAACTCTTACACGCAGTATTTT. It translates to CASGPNSYTQYF.

Note on this clonotype: Since a much larger clone is just one base distant, this may be a read error. V and J are TRBV2 and TRBJ1-4; D call uncertain. Trimming shortened V by 8 bases and J by 0 bases, and 7 bases separated the two germline ends. The CDR3 runs to 13 residues. CDR1 and CDR2 from the germline V gene are SNHLY and FYNNEI. CDR3 sequence (DNA): TGTGCCAGCGATAGTACAACTAATGAAAAACTGTTTTTT. Its translation: CASDSTTNEKLFF.